This T cell receptor beta chain was recorded in a study of Ad26.COV2.S vaccination and SARS-CoV-2 variants. Across the study: The donor was enrolled in the Ad26.COV2.S arm of the COV1001 trial.

Specified treatment: roughly 20 received Ad26.COV2.S at low or high dose, single or two shots; roughly five received placebo; per-sample allocation not given. On day 63 after the first injection, vaccine and placebo recipients gave samples. As its vector, the vaccine had Ad26, which expressed Wuhan-strain SARS-CoV-2 spike. This table comes from immunoSEQ multiplex PCR, and its TCRdb copy is limited to in-frame clones, with some not included. The repertoire holds about 280,000 clones, with around 87% as singletons. The sample in question was peripheral blood, obtained in a trial of Ad26.COV2.S vaccine versus placebo. The sequence derives from a person between 18 and 59 years old who received the Ad26.COV2.S COVID-19 vaccine or a placebo.

This CDR3 is CASSPRWGGGDYGYTF. CDR3 DNA: TGTGCCAGCAGCCCCAGGTGGGGGGGAGGTGACTATGGCTACACCTTC. The J gene is TRBJ1-2, the V gene TRBV7-6; weak D call: TRBD1 (5 bases). CDR3 length: 16 residues. Germline V gene lookup returns CDR1 SGHVS and CDR2 FNYEAQ. Trimming pared 5 bases from V and 3 bases from J, leaving 19 bases between.